This T cell receptor beta chain was retrieved from a study of blood T cell repertoires in COVID-19. About the study: There were acute and convalescent COVID-19 samples, and they came from the United States, Italy and Spain. PBMCs, B-cell-depleted T cells, or T cells were the source of the cDNA or gDNA that made up the material.

This clone was counted between two and nine times. Method: immunoSEQ multiplex PCR; TCRdb's copy keeps in-frame clones and lacks some. The sample carries about 190,000 clones, roughly 80% recorded once. Trimming removed 0 bases from V and 4 bases from J; junction bases left unmatched: 10. The CDR3 is 16 residues long. Per the germline V gene, CDR1 is GTSNPN and CDR2 is SVGIG (reference sequence). V and J are TRBV30 and TRBJ1-2, with TRBD1 identical over 8 bases. The material sequenced was peripheral blood. The sequence was obtained from a woman between 45 and 65 years old with acute or convalescent COVID-19. The CDR3 reads CAWSVPRQGASYGYTF. For the CDR3, the DNA is TGTGCCTGGAGTGTACCGAGGCAGGGGGCTAGCTATGGCTACACCTTC.